Each of the 2 T cell receptor beta chains below was sequenced from the same sample in a study of T cells after posttransplantation cyclophosphamide. Cyclophosphamide on days +3 and +4 followed busulfan-fludarabine conditioning and a marrow graft. Assay used: immunoSEQ multiplex PCR; TCRdb lists only in-frame clones, some missing. This table holds 30,000 to 45,000 clones, 78% found once. The sample was CD4+ T cells sorted from blood, taken 1903 days after a stem cell transplant with posttransplant cyclophosphamide. Source of these receptors: a female patient between 40 and 55 years old who received an allogeneic stem cell transplant from a related donor, was CMV-positive, and had no GVHD. Some of these T cells may belong to the graft donor.

The chain links TRBV7-9 to TRBJ2-7, with 9 bases fitting TRBD1. The CDR3 is 14 amino acids. V was clipped by 4 bases and J by 4 bases; unmatched bases: 5. CDR1 SEHNR and CDR2 FQNEAQ come from the germline V gene (reference sequence). In nucleotides, the CDR3 is TGTGCCAGCAGCTCTAAACAGGGGGCTTACGAGCAGTACTTC. It yields the protein CASSSKQGAYEQYF.

The chain employs TRBV7-2 and TRBJ2-7, with 7 nucleotides matching TRBD1. This CDR3 is 13 amino acids long. V shed 10 bases, J shed 3 bases, and the junction held 9 bases outside the gene matches. Germline V gene sequence: CDR1 SGHTA, CDR2 FQGNSA. The DNA of the CDR3 is TGTGCCACCATGCGAGGGGGCGACTACGAGCAGTACTTC. Its protein is CATMRGGDYEQYF.